The clone carrying this TCR beta chain is medium-sized by frequency. Its antigen remains unidentified. The data belong to a study of T cell clusters in autoimmune cytopenias. Study information: Per sample, median TRB depth was roughly 56,000 reads, yielding a median roughly 2,200 distinct clonotypes. General study findings and limits: TRB repertoire shifts in secondary cytopenia and chronic lymphocytic leukemia mostly reflected lymphoma, not autoimmunity. The T cell clusters came from computational analysis alone and lack functional validation. Exclusive TRB clusters were about 2.8-fold more numerous in healthy donors than in active autoimmune hepatitis.

CDR3 length: 14 residues. Multiplex touch-down PCR amplified TRB using TRB-A and TRB-B pools in one tube. TCRdb reprocessed the multiplex PCR reads, with one entry per CDR3 protein and no DNA. The sample data list about 3,900 distinct CDR3 sequences. Each sample's input was about 270 ng genomic DNA, roughly 38,000 genome equivalents. What was sequenced was peripheral blood. The gene calls are TRBV12-3 or TRBV12-4 and TRBJ2-7; TCRdb selects TRBD2, and the lack of DNA leaves this call unchecked. The TCR was taken from a human donor with an autoimmune cytopenia or autoimmune hepatitis (not recorded which). Here the CDR3 reads CASTTSGRAREQYF.